The rows below give T cell receptor beta chains drawn from one sample of a study of Ad26.COV2.S vaccination and SARS-CoV-2 variants. Here immunoSEQ multiplex PCR was the method, and the copy in TCRdb shows in-frame clones only, minus some. The table includes about 420,000 clones, 88% detected once. The sample consisted of peripheral blood, taken in a trial of Ad26.COV2.S vaccine versus placebo. Receptors were obtained from a person aged 18 to 65 who received the Ad26.COV2.S COVID-19 vaccine or a placebo. The CDR3 runs from the conserved cysteine through the conserved F or W. D genes are given only for firm matches. Expanded clones are given a class, and other clones once, few, many or no size at all.

clone_size,d_call,j_call,v_call,cdr3_nt,cdr3_aa
NA,TRBD1,TRBJ2-3,TRBV19,TGTGCCAGTAGTATCGGGCAGGGGGCTACAGATACGCAGTATTTT,CASSIGQGATDTQYF
NA,TRBD2,TRBJ2-3,TRBV3-1/TRBV3-2,TGTGCCAGCAGCCACTTAGCAGGGACTAGCGGGGGGGCAGATACGCAGTATTTT,CASSHLAGTSGGADTQYF
NA,NA,TRBJ2-7,TRBV6-5,TGTGCCAGCAGTCGCAAACTTCAGGAGGGCTACGAGCAGTACTTC,CASSRKLQEGYEQYF
NA,NA,TRBJ2-7,TRBV11-2,TGTGCCAGCAGCTCCAGGCCCAGCCAGGATCGGGGGGAGCAGTACTTC,CASSSRPSQDRGEQYF
NA,TRBD2,TRBJ2-3,TRBV7-2,TGTGCCAGCAGCTTATCTTGGCGGGGGGGCCTCTCAGATACGCAGTATTTT,CASSLSWRGGLSDTQYF
NA,TRBD1,TRBJ1-5,TRBV15,TGTGCCACCAGCAGTGGACAGGGTGGTCAGCCCCAGCATTTT,CATSSGQGGQPQHF
NA,NA,TRBJ2-5,TRBV4-3,TGCGCCAGCAGCCAAGATCTCGGGCTAAAAGAGACCCAGTACTTC,CASSQDLGLKETQYF
NA,NA,TRBJ1-2,TRBV4-1,TGCGCCAGCAGCCAAGATTGGCCGGGGGATAGCGGCTACACCTTC,CASSQDWPGDSGYTF
NA,NA,TRBJ1-3,TRBV28,TGTGCCAGCAGTTTCGTAGGGGCGATCTCTGGAAACACCATATATTTT,CASSFVGAISGNTIYF
NA,NA,TRBJ1-4,TRBV4-2,TGTGCCAGCAGCCTAAGACAGCATTTAAATGAAAAACTGTTTTTT,CASSLRQHLNEKLFF
NA,TRBD2,TRBJ2-1,TRBV30,TGTGCCTGGCTAGCGGGGGGGAATGAGCAGTTCTTC,CAWLAGGNEQFF
once,NA,TRBJ2-3,TRBV30,TGTGCCTGGAGTCCCGACTTCTCTAGCACAGATACGCAGTATTTT,CAWSPDFSSTDTQYF
NA,NA,TRBJ2-3,TRBV5-1,TGCGCCAGCAGCGACGGGGGTATAAGCACAGATACGCAGTATTTT,CASSDGGISTDTQYF
NA,TRBD2,TRBJ2-1,TRBV7-8,TGTGCCAGCAGCACTTACAGGGTACCACTAGCGGGGGGGCACAATGAGCAGTTCTTC,CASSTYRVPLAGGHNEQFF
NA,NA,TRBJ2-1,TRBV12-3/TRBV12-4,TGTGCCAGCCAAAAGATCCTAGCTGGTGAGCAGTTCTTC,CASQKILAGEQFF
once,NA,TRBJ2-3,TRBV4-1,TGCGCCAGCAGCCAAGATCCCCCTACGATCACAGATACGCAGTATTTT,CASSQDPPTITDTQYF
few,NA,TRBJ1-1,TRBV5-4,TGTGCCAGCAGCCCACATATCGCCCGTGAAGCTTTCTTT,CASSPHIAREAFF
NA,NA,TRBJ2-5,TRBV5-1,TGCGCCAGCAGCGTAAGGGCCCTCCCTCCCGAGACCCAGTACTTC,CASSVRALPPETQYF
NA,NA,TRBJ2-7,TRBV5-8,TGTGCCAGCAGCTTGGGCAGAGCCTACGAGCAGTACTTC,CASSLGRAYEQYF
NA,TRBD2,TRBJ2-1,TRBV4-3,TGCGCCAGCAGCCAGGAAGGGACTAGCGTCGATGAGCAGTTCTTC,CASSQEGTSVDEQFF
NA,NA,TRBJ2-7,TRBV19,TGTGCCAGTAGTATTGGGGCCTTGAGGGAGCAGTACTTC,CASSIGALREQYF
NA,NA,TRBJ1-2,TRBV12-3/TRBV12-4,TGTGCCAGCAGTCCCCGGGACCTAGATGGCTACACCTTC,CASSPRDLDGYTF
NA,NA,TRBJ1-3,TRBV5-1,TGCGCCAGCAGCTTGTACGGGGGCACGAGCTCTGGAAACACCATATATTTT,CASSLYGGTSSGNTIYF
NA,TRBD1,TRBJ1-1,TRBV11-2,TGTGCCAGCAGCCCCCCCCCGGGACAGGGGGCCCCTGAAGCTTTCTTT,CASSPPPGQGAPEAFF
NA,NA,TRBJ2-7,TRBV21-1,TGTGCCAGCAGCAAAGGACAGGGTGGCTACGAGCAGTACTTC,CASSKGQGGYEQYF
once,TRBD2,TRBJ2-5,TRBV11-2,TGTGCCAGCAGGACCAGCGGGGGGATCCAAGAGACCCAGTACTTC,CASRTSGGIQETQYF
NA,NA,TRBJ2-3,TRBV14,TGTGCCAGCAGCCGCGGACTCTTCTCCACAGATACGCAGTATTTT,CASSRGLFSTDTQYF
NA,NA,TRBJ2-1,TRBV30,TGTGCCTGGAGTGTACTGATAGTACAGAGCTCCTACAATGAGCAGTTCTTC,CAWSVLIVQSSYNEQFF
NA,NA,TRBJ1-2,TRBV7-9,TGTGCCAGCAGCCACCTTGGGGGGGATTCTAATGGTGGCTACACCTTC,CASSHLGGDSNGGYTF
NA,NA,TRBJ2-4,TRBV19,TGTGCCAGTAGTATCGGAGGGGGACAGAAAAACATTCAGTACTTC,CASSIGGGQKNIQYF
NA,NA,TRBJ2-3,TRBV5-1,TGCGCCAGCAGCTTTGCGGCTAGCACAGATACGCAGTATTTT,CASSFAASTDTQYF
NA,TRBD2,TRBJ2-7,TRBV28,TGTGCCAGCAGCCCCCGGGGTATCCGCGGGGGACGTATCTCCTACGAGCAGTACTTC,CASSPRGIRGGRISYEQYF
NA,TRBD1,TRBJ2-2,TRBV7-2,TGTGCCAGCAGCTACCGACAGGGGGCCGGCACCGGGGAGCTGTTTTTT,CASSYRQGAGTGELFF
NA,TRBD2,TRBJ2-1,TRBV2,TGTGCCAGCAGTATACTAGCGGGGGGGCTCAATCAGCAGTTCTTC,CASSILAGGLNQQFF
NA,TRBD2,TRBJ2-3,TRBV5-1,TGCGCCAGCAGCTTTTTCCCGCCGGGGGGGGGTGATACGCAGTATTTT,CASSFFPPGGGDTQYF
NA,NA,TRBJ2-3,TRBV15,TGTGCCACCAGCAGGACCGACCCATACACAGATACGCAGTATTTT,CATSRTDPYTDTQYF
NA,NA,TRBJ2-5,TRBV7-9,TGTGCCAGCAGCTCCCAGAAGGGTTTTGGGATGGAGACCCAGTACTTC,CASSSQKGFGMETQYF